These 10 T cell receptor beta chains came from one sample sequenced in a study of T cell responses to AZD1222 COVID-19 vaccine. Assay: immunoSEQ multiplex PCR; the TCRdb copy retains only in-frame clones and omits some. The sample holds more than 80,000 clones, around 85% seen once. Material: peripheral blood, obtained 28 days after the second AZD1222 dose. All receptors derive from an adult who received the AZD1222 COVID-19 vaccine.

This clone was seen more than once but under ten times. V gene TRBV19 combines with J gene TRBJ1-1, with D perhaps matching TRBD1 (6 bases). V dropped 1 base and J dropped 5 bases, with 11 bases sitting between them. The CDR3 is made up of 14 amino acids. Germline CDR1 LNHDA, CDR2 SQIVND (reference sequence). CDR3 coding DNA: TGTGCCAGTAGTATAGTATCTCAGGGGACTGAAGCTTTCTTT. Translating gives CASSIVSQGTEAFF. The variable domain in full, completed from reference TRBV19 and TRBJ1-1, reads DGGITQSPKYLFRKEGQNVTLSCEQNLNHDAMYWYRQDPGQGLRLIYYSQIVNDFQKGDIAEGYSVSREKKESFPLTVTSAQKNPTAFYLCASSIVSQGTEAFFGQGTRLTVV.

The rearrangement links TRBV4-1 to TRBJ1-2; 12 positions agree with TRBD1. Trimming at V came to 0 bases and at J to 4 bases, leaving 9 bases not matched to a gene. CDR1 and CDR2 (germline): MGHRA, YSYEKL. CDR3 size: 18 residues. DNA for the CDR3: TGCGCCAGCAGCCAAGAACCGGGACAGGGGGCAAGTGGCTATGGCTACACCTTC. Protein product: CASSQEPGQGASGYGYTF.

This clone appeared a few times. The rearrangement joins TRBV28 to TRBJ2-7; D is unresolved. Trimming took 7 bases from V and 0 from J, leaving 10 bases between them. CDR3 length: 13 residues. CDR1 MDHEN and CDR2 SYDVKM come from the germline V gene. In nucleotides, the CDR3 is TGTGCCAGCATCAGCGACAACTCCTACGAGCAGTACTTC. Protein sequence: CASISDNSYEQYF.

The rearrangement uses TRBV4-1 and TRBJ1-2, with 10 bases fitting TRBD1. The CDR3 covers 13 residues. Germline V lookup: CDR1 MGHRA, CDR2 YSYEKL. V was clipped by 6 bases and J by 6 bases; unmatched bases: 4. CDR3 DNA sequence: TGCGCCAGCAGTTGGACAGGGGGTGATGGCTACACCTTC. Translation gives CASSWTGGDGYTF.

V and J are TRBV7-9 and TRBJ1-6; no firm D call. The V and J ends lost 5 bases and 4 bases respectively, with 9 bases between them. The CDR3 totals 14 residues. Looked up from germline, CDR1 is SEHNR and CDR2 is FQNEAQ (reference sequence). The CDR3 sequence: CASSVEQYNSPLHF. CDR3 DNA: TGTGCCAGCAGCGTCGAACAGTATAATTCACCCCTCCACTTT.

This chain joins TRBV27 and TRBJ2-1, with 7 bases identical to TRBD1. Germline CDR1 is MNHEY and CDR2 is SMNVEV (reference sequence). This CDR3 is built from 13 residues. J lost 5 bases, V lost 5 bases, and 3 bases had no gene match. The CDR3 DNA reads TGTGCCAGCAGTCCCCAGGGGGACAATGAGCAGTTCTTC. Its translation is CASSPQGDNEQFF.

This clone was counted once. V gene TRBV14 combines with J gene TRBJ1-2; D remains ambiguous. Trimming shortened V by 0 bases and J by 4 bases, and 6 bases separated the two germline ends. In germline, CDR1 is SGHDN, CDR2 FVKESK. This CDR3 is built from 13 residues. The CDR3 is CASSQDRLYGYTF. DNA of the CDR3: TGTGCCAGCAGCCAAGACAGGCTCTATGGCTACACCTTC.

The rearrangement uses TRBV9 and TRBJ1-1, with unresolved D. Germline V lookup: CDR1 SGDLS, CDR2 YYNGEE. The ends were cut back, 4 bases at V and 4 bases at J, with 14 bases in the middle. The CDR3 sequence is 14 residues long. The CDR3 spells CASSPRRVGTEAFF. The CDR3, as DNA: TGTGCCAGCAGCCCTAGGAGGGTGGGCACTGAAGCTTTCTTT.

In this sample, this clone turned up once. The rearrangement uses TRBV7-2 and TRBJ1-5; TRBD1 might be the D (5 bases). This CDR3 region has 14 residues. Trimming cost V 2 bases and J 2 bases, with 7 bases left between them. The germline V gene encodes CDR1 SGHTA and CDR2 FQGNSA. The CDR3 coding sequence is TGTGCCAGCAGCTTACGGGGCGGCAATCAGCCCCAGCATTTT. It is translated as CASSLRGGNQPQHF.

This clone was recorded a few times. The V call is TRBV7-3, the J call TRBJ2-1; 15 bases map to TRBD2. V shed 4 bases and J 4 bases; nucleotides not matched to a gene: 11. Germline-derived CDR1 and CDR2 are SGHTA and FQGTGA. This CDR3 is 19 amino acids long. The CDR3 coding sequence is TGTGCCAGCAGCTACGCCCCCCGGGGACTAGCGGGAGGATACAATGAGCAGTTCTTC. Its translation: CASSYAPRGLAGGYNEQFF.